These T cell receptor beta chains were read from a single sample in a study of control samples from healthy donors and cancer patients. Clones were sequenced by immunoSEQ multiplex PCR, and TCRdb holds only the in-frame ones, with some missing. The sample lists 120,000 or so clones, roughly 92% occurring once. Material: blood. All receptors come from a woman aged 18-30 years in good health. Each CDR3 is given with its conserved first and last residue. The order of the fields is V gene, D gene, CDR3 protein. A D gene is named only where the DNA matches it firmly.

TRBV3-1/TRBV3-2	-	CASSQGVQETQYF
TRBV19	TRBD1	CASSDRANTGELFF
TRBV7-3	-	CASSFTSGGQETQYF
TRBV18	-	CASSRSTGNTIYF
TRBV9	TRBD1	CASSAGTGGKGQPQHF
TRBV4-3	TRBD2	CASSPSSRTSGYNEQFF
TRBV3-1/TRBV3-2	TRBD2	CARFEREGIGANVLTF
TRBV2	-	CASSGSSWETQYF
TRBV7-2	TRBD2	CASSFQASGTGELFF
TRBV6-6	-	CASSYSYNRVHEKLFF
TRBV29-1	-	CSATEIMNTEAFF
TRBV5-1	-	CASSLDGGTEAFF
TRBV2	-	CASSGHHEQFF
TRBV5-1	-	CASSLTSEGGYTF
TRBV28	-	CASSLLTSLGSYEQYF
TRBV5-1	TRBD1	CASSPLMPGTGYRNEKLFF
TRBV7-3	TRBD1	CASSPKGGASDTQYF
TRBV5-1	TRBD2	CASSLDSSGGIQETQYF
TRBV15	-	CATSAGKSADTQYF
TRBV5-4	-	CASSLSRDNYEQYF
TRBV28	-	CASRDGGGNQPQHF
TRBV7-9	-	CASSLTANNGYTF
TRBV19	-	CASSIGGNGETQYF
TRBV28	TRBD1	CASSRQGAGYNSPLHF
TRBV18	-	CASSAGVNEKLFF
TRBV6-5	-	CASSLYRDTSPLHF
TRBV19	-	CASSIVWDYGYTF
TRBV28	TRBD1	CASSLSVTGGPGNQPQHF
TRBV9	TRBD1	CASQSRDRGEAFF
TRBV7-2	TRBD2	CASSSGLATDTQYF
TRBV5-6	TRBD1	CASSVEDRLGSYNSPLHF
TRBV18	TRBD2	CASSPRLAGVGGANVLTF
TRBV28	TRBD1	CASRPQTGFYTDTQYF
TRBV7-9	-	CASELGTEETQYF
TRBV4-1	TRBD2	CASSHGVAGETLDEQFF